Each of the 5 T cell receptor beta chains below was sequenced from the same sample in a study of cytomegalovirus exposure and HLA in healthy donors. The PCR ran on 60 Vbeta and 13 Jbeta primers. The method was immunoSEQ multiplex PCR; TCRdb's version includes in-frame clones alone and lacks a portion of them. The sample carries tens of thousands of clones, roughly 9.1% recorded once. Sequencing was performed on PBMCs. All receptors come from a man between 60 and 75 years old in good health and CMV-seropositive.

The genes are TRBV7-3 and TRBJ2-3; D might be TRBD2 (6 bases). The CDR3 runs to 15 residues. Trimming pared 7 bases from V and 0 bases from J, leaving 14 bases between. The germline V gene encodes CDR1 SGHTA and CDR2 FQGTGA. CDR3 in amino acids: CASTPRGTSTDTQYF. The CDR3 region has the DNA TGTGCCAGCACTCCACGGGGGACCAGCACAGATACGCAGTATTTT.

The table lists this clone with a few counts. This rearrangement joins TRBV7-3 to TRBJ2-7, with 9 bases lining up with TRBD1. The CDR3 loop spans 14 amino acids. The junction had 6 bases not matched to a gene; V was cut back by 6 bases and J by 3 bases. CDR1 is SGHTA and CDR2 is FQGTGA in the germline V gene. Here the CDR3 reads CASSSQTGGYEQYF. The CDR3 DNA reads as TGTGCCAGCAGTTCCCAGACAGGGGGCTACGAGCAGTACTTC.

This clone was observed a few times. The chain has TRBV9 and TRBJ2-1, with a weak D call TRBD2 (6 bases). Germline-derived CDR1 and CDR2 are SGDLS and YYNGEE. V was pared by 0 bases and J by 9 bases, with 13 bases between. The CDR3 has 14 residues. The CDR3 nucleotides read TGTGCCAGCAGCGTAGCCGGGCGGGACGCTGAGCAGTTCTTC. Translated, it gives CASSVAGRDAEQFF.

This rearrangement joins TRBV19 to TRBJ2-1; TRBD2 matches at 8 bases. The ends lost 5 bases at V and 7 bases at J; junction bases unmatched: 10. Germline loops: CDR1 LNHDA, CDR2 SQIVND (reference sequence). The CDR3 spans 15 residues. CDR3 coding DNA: TGTGCCAGTAGTGCACTAGCGGTAGGGGAGAATGAGCAGTTCTTC. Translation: CASSALAVGENEQFF.

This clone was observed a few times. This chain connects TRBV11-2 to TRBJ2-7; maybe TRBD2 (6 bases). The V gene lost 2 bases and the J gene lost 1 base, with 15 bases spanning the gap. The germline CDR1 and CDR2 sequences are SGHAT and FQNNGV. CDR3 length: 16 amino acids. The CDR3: CASSLWSGGQSYEQYF. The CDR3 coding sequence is TGTGCCAGCAGCTTATGGTCCGGAGGGCAATCCTACGAGCAGTACTTC.